This TCR beta chain was identified in a study of monozygotic twins with inflammatory bowel disease. The study, taken as a whole, reports: For repertoire similarity, concordant twins did not differ from discordant twins, possibly because power was limited.

One entry per CDR3 protein, without DNA, is what TCRdb gives after re-calling the 5' RACE reads. This sample's table reports 150,000 or so distinct CDR3 sequences. Remarks on this clonotype: The antigen is not known.

Germline V lookup: CDR1 SGHRS, CDR2 YFSETQ. The CDR3 length is 18 residues. The sequence came from a human donor with ulcerative colitis or Crohn's disease, or a healthy co-twin of an affected twin (not recorded which). The genes are TRBV5-1 and TRBJ2-2; absent DNA, TCRdb's TRBD1 call cannot be checked. Sequenced material: blood. CDR3: CASSAQGVYSANTGELFF. Variable domain in full (rest from reference TRBV5-1 and TRBJ2-2): KAGVTQTPRYLIKTRGQQVTLSCSPISGHRSVSWYQQTPGQGLQFLFEYFSETQRNKGNFPGRFSGRQFSNSRSEMNVSTLELGDSALYLCASSAQGVYSANTGELFFGEGSRLTVL.